One and the same sample provided the 31 T cell receptor beta chains below, sequenced in a study of blood T cell repertoires in COVID-19. Measured with immunoSEQ multiplex PCR; TCRdb has only the in-frame clones, and not every one. Altogether almost 85,000 clones are present, about four fifths being singletons, with the ten largest covering 39%. The source material was peripheral blood. The source is a man of 80 years or more with active or convalescent COVID-19.

The CDR3 is CASRRGDTQYF. In DNA, the CDR3 is TGTGCCAGCAGGCGGGGGGATACGCAGTATTTT. The chain recombines TRBV6-5 with TRBJ2-3, with 7 bases that match TRBD2. Looked up from germline, CDR1 is MNHEY and CDR2 is SVGAGI. The J segment lost 6 bases and the V segment lost 6 bases, leaving 0 bases of the junction unmatched. This CDR3 contains 11 residues.

This chain joins TRBV5-1 and TRBJ1-6; D remains unclear. Germline V gene sequence: CDR1 SGHRS, CDR2 YFSETQ. The V and J ends lost 1 base and 5 bases respectively, with 16 bases between them. CDR3 length: 17 residues. The CDR3 reads CASSLTAGSPNNSPLHF. In nucleotides, the CDR3 is TGCGCCAGCAGCTTGACGGCAGGCAGCCCCAATAATTCACCCCTCCACTTT.

Only a few counts were recorded for this clone. The chain recombines TRBV6-1 with TRBJ1-5, with 9 bases fitting TRBD1. Trimming at V came to 1 base and at J to 3 bases, leaving 4 bases not matched to a gene. The CDR3 covers 16 residues. CDR1 is MNHNS, CDR2 SASEGT, per germline. The CDR3 is CASSEGWDRVNQPQHF. The DNA of the CDR3 is TGTGCCAGCAGTGAAGGGTGGGACAGGGTCAATCAGCCCCAGCATTTT.

The chain couples TRBV10-3 to TRBJ2-5, with 8 bases fitting TRBD2. J gave up 4 bases and V 4 bases, and 11 bases lay outside the gene matches. Germline lookup yields CDR1 ENHRY and CDR2 SYGVKD. This CDR3 spans 16 amino acids. The CDR3 nucleotides are TGTGCCATCAGTGCCGGGAGGGCCCTACAAGGAGAGACCCAGTACTTC. Residues: CAISAGRALQGETQYF.

The chain is built from TRBV3-1 (or the pseudogene TRBV3-2) and TRBJ2-7; possibly TRBD2 for D (5 bases). V lost 6 bases and J lost 2, with 11 bases in between. From germline, CDR1 is LGHDT and CDR2 YNNKEL (reference sequence). CDR3 length: 13 residues. CDR3 region: CASSLFGTYEQYF. The CDR3 region has the DNA TGTGCCAGCAGTCTATTCGGGACCTACGAGCAGTACTTC.

This clone was recorded once. This chain connects TRBV3-1 (or the pseudogene TRBV3-2) to TRBJ2-1, with TRBD1 identical over 9 bases. Germline loops: CDR1 LGHDT, CDR2 YNNKEL (reference sequence). J lost 7 bases, V lost 0 bases, and 4 bases had no gene match. The CDR3 runs to 15 residues. DNA of the CDR3: TGTGCCAGCAGCCAAGATAGGGACAGGGCGAATGAGCAGTTCTTC. Amino acids: CASSQDRDRANEQFF.

This clone was seen many times. The CDR3 DNA sequence: TGTGCCAGCAGTACGGGGGATGAGCAGTTCTTC. Amino acids: CASSTGDEQFF. The chain joins TRBV2 to TRBJ2-1, with D tentatively TRBD2 (6 bases). From germline, CDR1 is SNHLY and CDR2 FYNNEI. Deletions cut 5 bases from V and 8 bases from J, with 7 bases between. This CDR3 region has 11 residues. Using reference TRBV2 and TRBJ2-1 for the parts outside the CDR3, the full variable domain is EPEVTQTPSHQVTQMGQEVILRCVPISNHLYFYWYRQILGQKVEFLVSFYNNEISEKSEIFDDQFSVERPDGSNFTLKIRSTKLEDSAMYFCASSTGDEQFFGPGTRLTVL.

V usage is TRBV7-2 and J usage is TRBJ2-1, with 10 nucleotides matching TRBD2. The CDR3 spans 15 residues. V gave up 5 bases and J gave up 3 bases; unmatched junction bases: 4. Germline V gene data show CDR1 as SGHTA and CDR2 as FQGNSA. The CDR3 loop reads CASSPSGGYYNEQFF. CDR3 DNA: TGTGCCAGCAGCCCTAGCGGGGGATACTACAATGAGCAGTTCTTC.

The CDR3 DNA reads TGCGCCAGCAGCATTACTAGCGGGAGCCCCAATGAGCAGTTCTTC. This gives the protein CASSITSGSPNEQFF. The V gene is TRBV5-1, the J gene TRBJ2-1; 11 bases fit TRBD2. Germline V gives CDR1 SGHRS, CDR2 YFSETQ. The CDR3 totals 15 residues. With 4 bases clipped from V and 6 bases from J, the junction kept 6 bases outside the gene matches.

Concerning this clone itself: The junction departs from the called germline gene at one end, perhaps through a read error. V and J are TRBV7-7 and TRBJ2-3, with D perhaps TRBD2 (5 bases). The germline CDR1 and CDR2 sequences are SSHAT and FNYEAQ (reference sequence). This CDR3 is 15 amino acids long. The CDR3: CASSPDYPVVDTQYF. In nucleotides, the CDR3 is TGTGCTAGCAGCCCCGACTATCCGGTTGTGGATACGCAGTATTTT.

The chain joins TRBV5-1 to TRBJ1-4; possible D gene TRBD1, 5 bases. The length of the CDR3 is 15 residues. The V gene lost 0 bases and the J gene lost 8 bases, with 14 bases spanning the gap. Germline CDR1 reads SGHRS; CDR2 reads YFSETQ. Written as DNA, the CDR3 is TGCGCCAGCAGCTTGGAGTGGACACCCGTAGAAAAACTGTTTTTT. It is translated as CASSLEWTPVEKLFF.

CDR3 loop: CASSPAGTYNEQFF. The CDR3 DNA reads TGTGCCAGCAGTCCCGCGGGAACCTACAATGAGCAGTTCTTC. The chain joins TRBV7-2 to TRBJ2-1, with a possible D match to TRBD2 (6 bases). Germline assignment: CDR1 SGHTA and CDR2 FQGNSA. Trimming took off 6 bases at V and 2 bases at J, with 11 bases between the two ends. This CDR3 has 14 residues.

This clone has just one count. The chain is built from TRBV5-1 and TRBJ2-1; D ambiguous. V was cut by 2 bases and J by 0 bases, with 12 bases left in between. This CDR3 is built from 16 residues. Germline-derived CDR1 and CDR2 are SGHRS and YFSETQ. CDR3 sequence reads: CASSFVVPSSYNEQFF. In DNA, the CDR3 is TGCGCCAGCAGCTTTGTGGTCCCGAGCTCCTACAATGAGCAGTTCTTC. Combining the CDR3 with reference TRBV5-1 and TRBJ2-1 gives the whole variable domain KAGVTQTPRYLIKTRGQQVTLSCSPISGHRSVSWYQQTPGQGLQFLFEYFSETQRNKGNFPGRFSGRQFSNSRSEMNVSTLELGDSALYLCASSFVVPSSYNEQFFGPGTRLTVL.

The chain recombines TRBV4-1 with TRBJ1-2; no definite D call. CDR1 and CDR2 from the germline V gene are MGHRA and YSYEKL. V gave up 0 bases and J gave up 1 base, with 6 bases separating them. The CDR3 loop spans 14 amino acids. The CDR3 DNA sequence: TGCGCCAGCAGCCAAGACCCGGTTAACTATGGCTACACCTTC. This sequence encodes CASSQDPVNYGYTF.

The rearrangement joins TRBV29-1 to TRBJ1-1; D is unresolved. Trimming removed 7 bases at V and 5 bases at J, with 17 bases between. This CDR3 has 13 amino acids. Germline CDR1 and CDR2: SQVTM and ANQGSEA. The chain's CDR3 is CSDLRELPTEAFF. CDR3 in DNA: TGCAGCGACCTCCGGGAGCTCCCAACTGAAGCTTTCTTT.

This clone came up a few times. The chain combines TRBV5-1 with TRBJ2-5; D is possibly TRBD2 (5 bases). V shed 3 bases and J shed 5 bases, with 11 bases lying between them. From germline, CDR1 is SGHRS and CDR2 YFSETQ. This CDR3 has 13 amino acids. Here the CDR3 reads CASSSAGYETQYF. The CDR3 DNA reads as TGCGCCAGCAGCTCGGCGGGTTACGAGACCCAGTACTTC.

The chain combines TRBV7-7 with TRBJ1-1, with 7 bases fitting TRBD1. CDR3 size: 15 residues. After removal of 1 base from V and 5 bases from J, the junction contained 7 bases not matched to a gene. From germline, CDR1 is SSHAT and CDR2 FNYEAQ (reference sequence). The CDR3 DNA is TGTGCCAGCAGCTTAGTTGAGGGGGCAGGTACTGAAGCTTTCTTT. Residues: CASSLVEGAGTEAFF.

The CDR3 loop reads CASSHGETQYF. The CDR3 DNA follows: TGTGCCAGCAGTCACGGGGAGACCCAGTACTTC. The chain employs TRBV6-6 and TRBJ2-5; D unresolved. The CDR3 is 11 residues long. The germline V gene has CDR1 MNHNY and CDR2 SVGAGI (reference sequence). Deletions cut 5 bases from V and 5 bases from J, with 6 bases between.

This rearrangement joins TRBV30 to TRBJ1-2, with 8 bases lining up with TRBD1. Looked up from germline, CDR1 is GTSNPN and CDR2 is SVGIG (reference sequence). The CDR3 sequence is 14 residues long. The ends lost 0 bases at V and 6 bases at J; junction bases unmatched: 6. The CDR3 coding sequence is TGTGCCTGGAGTGTAGTCGGGACAGGTAATGGCTACACCTTC. This translates into CAWSVVGTGNGYTF.

This clone was seen only a few times. The rearrangement uses TRBV4-2 and TRBJ2-7, with D possibly being TRBD1 (5 bases). This CDR3 spans 16 amino acids. The germline V gene encodes CDR1 LGHNA and CDR2 YNFKEQ. Trimming stripped 0 bases from V and 2 bases from J, with 14 bases between. CDR3: CASSQDLNRNAYEQYF. The DNA for the CDR3 is TGTGCCAGCAGCCAAGATTTGAACAGGAATGCCTACGAGCAGTACTTC.

This clone has a single count. The genes are TRBV6-1 and TRBJ1-5; D possibly corresponds to TRBD1 (6 bases). CDR1 is MNHNS, CDR2 SASEGT, per germline. The CDR3 contains 18 residues. V lost 2 bases and J 3 bases, leaving 20 bases between the germline ends. The CDR3 DNA sequence: TGTGCCAGCAGTGAAAGGACAGACTTAGCGGGGAACAATCAGCCCCAGCATTTT. This translates into CASSERTDLAGNNQPQHF.

The genes are TRBV2 and TRBJ1-2; unclear D gene. Trimming pared 3 bases from V and 8 bases from J, leaving 10 bases between. The CDR3 loop spans 12 amino acids. Per germline, CDR1 SNHLY and CDR2 FYNNEI. DNA of the CDR3: TGTGCCAGCAGTGACCGGTCCCCCGGCTACACCTTC. Protein product: CASSDRSPGYTF. The full variable domain, with the rest looked up from reference TRBV2 and TRBJ1-2, is EPEVTQTPSHQVTQMGQEVILRCVPISNHLYFYWYRQILGQKVEFLVSFYNNEISEKSEIFDDQFSVERPDGSNFTLKIRSTKLEDSAMYFCASSDRSPGYTFGSGTRLTVV.

The chain carries TRBV2 and TRBJ2-2; TRBD2 agrees at 7 bases. The CDR3 extends over 15 amino acids. Germline lookup yields CDR1 SNHLY and CDR2 FYNNEI. With 7 bases clipped from V and 0 bases from J, the junction kept 5 bases outside the gene matches. The CDR3 region is CASTQRGANTGELFF. The CDR3 region has the DNA TGTGCCAGCACCCAGCGGGGAGCGAACACCGGGGAGCTGTTTTTT.

This chain uses TRBV5-6 with TRBJ1-5; TRBD1 aligns across 9 bases. Germline CDR1 reads SGHDT; CDR2 reads YYEEEE. Trimming at V came to 4 bases and at J to 3 bases, leaving 5 bases not matched to a gene. CDR3 length: 15 amino acids. CDR3 region: CASSVGTGINQPQHF. The CDR3, as DNA: TGTGCCAGCAGCGTCGGGACAGGGATCAATCAGCCCCAGCATTTT.

This clone was seen a few times. CDR3: CASRPGNFGNTIYF. The DNA for the CDR3 is TGTGCCAGTAGACCAGGAAACTTTGGAAACACCATATATTTT. J is TRBJ1-3 and V is TRBV19, with D unclear. Germline V lookup: CDR1 LNHDA, CDR2 SQIVND (reference sequence). The CDR3 is made up of 14 amino acids. Trimming took 6 bases from V and 3 from J, leaving 12 bases between them.

The chain couples TRBV30 to TRBJ1-3; no firm D call. With 4 bases removed from V and 1 base from J, the gap between germline ends came to 5 bases. Per germline, CDR1 GTSNPN and CDR2 SVGIG (reference sequence). This CDR3 is 12 amino acids long. CDR3 loop: CAWIHSGNTIYF. DNA of the CDR3: TGTGCCTGGATACATTCTGGAAACACCATATATTTT.

Only one count was recorded for this clone. The V and J genes are TRBV11-2 and TRBJ2-7; 8 bases map to TRBD2. The V and J ends lost 5 bases and 4 bases, in that order; junction bases with no gene match: 19. CDR1 and CDR2 from the germline V gene are SGHAT and FQNNGV. There are 18 residues in the CDR3. CDR3 sequence: CASSQQLPGGAVQYEQYF. For the CDR3, the DNA is TGTGCCAGCAGCCAACAGCTTCCCGGGGGGGCGGTGCAGTACGAGCAGTACTTC.

The gene calls are TRBV12-2 and TRBJ1-5; TRBD1 is taken as the D call from the table, unchecked against the DNA. TRBV12-2 is annotated as a pseudogene. The CDR3 loop spans 15 amino acids. The CDR3 DNA reads as TGTGCAAGTCGCTTGCGGACAGACCTCGATCAGCCCCAGCATTTT. Translating gives CASRLRTDLDQPQHF.

The chain combines TRBV5-1 with TRBJ1-6; no clear D gene. The V end was cut by 6 bases, the J end by 7 bases, with 14 bases between. CDR3 length: 14 residues. Germline CDR1 is SGHRS and CDR2 is YFSETQ. The CDR3 nucleotides are TGCGCCAGCACCCCCGGGGAAGTCAATTCACCCCTCCACTTT. Its translation: CASTPGEVNSPLHF.

The rearrangement uses TRBV7-8 and TRBJ2-7, with 7 bases matching TRBD2. Trimming cost V 5 bases and J 2 bases; bases outside gene matches: 12. Germline V gene sequence: CDR1 SGHVS, CDR2 FQNEAQ. The CDR3 contains 16 residues. The CDR3 loop reads CASSHGGTGLTYEQYF. The CDR3 region has the DNA TGTGCCAGCAGCCACGGGGGGACGGGGCTTACCTACGAGCAGTACTTC.

The J gene is TRBJ2-5, the V gene TRBV3-1 (or the pseudogene TRBV3-2), with 9 positions matching TRBD2. Unmatched junction bases numbered 8, after V lost 2 bases and J lost 1 base. CDR3 length equals 17 residues. Per germline, CDR1 LGHDT and CDR2 YNNKEL (reference sequence). CDR3 nucleotides: TGTGCCAGCAGCCAAACAACTAGCGGGCAATCCCAAGAGACCCAGTACTTC. This sequence encodes CASSQTTSGQSQETQYF.